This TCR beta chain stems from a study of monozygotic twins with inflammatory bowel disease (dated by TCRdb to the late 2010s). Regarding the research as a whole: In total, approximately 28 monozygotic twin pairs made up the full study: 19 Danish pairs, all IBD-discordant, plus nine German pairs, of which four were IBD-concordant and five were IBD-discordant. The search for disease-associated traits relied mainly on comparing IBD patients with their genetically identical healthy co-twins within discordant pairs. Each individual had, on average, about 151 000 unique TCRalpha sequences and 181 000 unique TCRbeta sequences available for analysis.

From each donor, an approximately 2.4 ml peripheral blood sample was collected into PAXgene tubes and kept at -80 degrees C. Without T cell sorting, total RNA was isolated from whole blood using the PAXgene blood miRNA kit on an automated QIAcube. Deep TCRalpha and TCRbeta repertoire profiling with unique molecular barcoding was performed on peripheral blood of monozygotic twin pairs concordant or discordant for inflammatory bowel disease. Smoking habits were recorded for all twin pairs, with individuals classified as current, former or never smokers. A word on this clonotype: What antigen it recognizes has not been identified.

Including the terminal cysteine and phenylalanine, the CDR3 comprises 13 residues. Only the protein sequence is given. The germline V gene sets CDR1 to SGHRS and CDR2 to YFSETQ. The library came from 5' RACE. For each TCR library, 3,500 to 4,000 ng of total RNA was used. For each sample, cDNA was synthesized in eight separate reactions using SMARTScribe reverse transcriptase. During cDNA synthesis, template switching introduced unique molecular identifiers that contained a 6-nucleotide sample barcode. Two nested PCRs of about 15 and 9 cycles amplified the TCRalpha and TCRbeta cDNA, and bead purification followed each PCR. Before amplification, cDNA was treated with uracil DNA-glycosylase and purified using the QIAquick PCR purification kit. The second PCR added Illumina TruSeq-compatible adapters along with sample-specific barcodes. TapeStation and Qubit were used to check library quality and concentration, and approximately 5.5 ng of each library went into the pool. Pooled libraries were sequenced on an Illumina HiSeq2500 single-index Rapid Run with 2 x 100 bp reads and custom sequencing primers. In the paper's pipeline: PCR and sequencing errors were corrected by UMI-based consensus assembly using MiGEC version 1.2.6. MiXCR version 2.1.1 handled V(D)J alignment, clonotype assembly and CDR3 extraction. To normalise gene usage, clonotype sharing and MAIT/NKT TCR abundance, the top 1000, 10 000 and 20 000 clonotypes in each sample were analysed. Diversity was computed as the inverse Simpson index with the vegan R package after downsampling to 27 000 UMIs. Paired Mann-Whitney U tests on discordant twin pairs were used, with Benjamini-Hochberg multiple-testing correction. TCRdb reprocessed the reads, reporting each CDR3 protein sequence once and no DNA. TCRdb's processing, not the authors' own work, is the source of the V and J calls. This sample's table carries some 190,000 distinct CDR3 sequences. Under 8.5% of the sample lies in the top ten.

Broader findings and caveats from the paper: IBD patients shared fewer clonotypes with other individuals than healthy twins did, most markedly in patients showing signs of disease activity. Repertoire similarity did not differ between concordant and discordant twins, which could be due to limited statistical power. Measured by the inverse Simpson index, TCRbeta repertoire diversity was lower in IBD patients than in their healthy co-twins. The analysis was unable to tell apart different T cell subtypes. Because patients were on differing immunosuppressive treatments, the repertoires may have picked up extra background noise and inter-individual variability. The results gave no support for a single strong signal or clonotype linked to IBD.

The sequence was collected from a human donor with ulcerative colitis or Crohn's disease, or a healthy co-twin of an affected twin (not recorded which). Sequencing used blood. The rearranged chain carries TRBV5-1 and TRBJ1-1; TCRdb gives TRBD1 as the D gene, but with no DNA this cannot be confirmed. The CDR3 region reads CASEGQENTEAFF.